These T cell receptor beta chains were read from a single sample in a study of vaccination and CD4 T cells after COVID-19. No antigens are known for them. TCRdb passed the PCR reads through MiXCR, listing each CDR3 protein once. Of about 2,200 distinct CDR3 sequences in the sample, roughly 46% are singletons; the top ten hold under 75%. Sequenced material: CD4+ T cells from blood, cultured in vitro. These receptors were taken from a human donor in good health. Both conserved end residues are part of each CDR3. A D gene is named only where the DNA matches it firmly. Rows may omit the clone size; those that give it use once, few, many or a size class.

clone_size: -
d_call: -
v_call: TRBV4-1
j_call: TRBJ1-6
cdr3_nt: TGCGCCAGCAGCCAAGATTATCAGGGATGGTCACCCCTCCACTTT
cdr3_aa: CASSQDYQGWSPLHF

clone_size: once
d_call: -
v_call: TRBV5-4
j_call: TRBJ2-3
cdr3_nt: TGTGCCAGCAGCTTGGTCCTCTCTAGCACAGATACGCAGTATTTT
cdr3_aa: CASSLVLSSTDTQYF

clone_size: once
d_call: TRBD1
v_call: TRBV7-2
j_call: TRBJ1-5
cdr3_nt: TGTGCCAGCAGCTTCAACAGGGGTGGCAATCAGCCCCAGCATTTT
cdr3_aa: CASSFNRGGNQPQHF

clone_size: -
d_call: -
v_call: TRBV7-9
j_call: TRBJ1-6
cdr3_nt: TGTGCCAGCAGCGCGGCTTCAGGGGCGCCCGGAGTTTCACCCCTCCACTTT
cdr3_aa: CASSAASGAPGVSPLHF

clone_size: -
d_call: TRBD2
v_call: TRBV29-1
j_call: TRBJ2-3
cdr3_nt: TGCAGCGTTGAATTGGGGACTAGCGGGAGAACAGATACGCAGTATTTT
cdr3_aa: CSVELGTSGRTDTQYF

clone_size: few
d_call: TRBD1
v_call: TRBV7-3
j_call: TRBJ2-6
cdr3_nt: TGTGCCAGCAGCCCCATCCCCGGACAGGGAAGCTCTGGGGCCAACGTCCTGACTTTC
cdr3_aa: CASSPIPGQGSSGANVLTF

clone_size: -
d_call: -
v_call: TRBV25-1
j_call: TRBJ1-2
cdr3_nt: TGTGCCAGCAGTGAATTAACTACCTATGGCTACACCTTC
cdr3_aa: CASSELTTYGYTF

clone_size: -
d_call: -
v_call: TRBV18
j_call: TRBJ2-1
cdr3_nt: TGTGCCAGCTTCCCGGACTTAAGCTCCTACAATGAGCAGTTCTTC
cdr3_aa: CASFPDLSSYNEQFF

clone_size: -
d_call: -
v_call: TRBV4-1
j_call: TRBJ2-4
cdr3_nt: TGCGCCAGCAGCCAAGATCGGGTAGGGCCTCCGTACTTC
cdr3_aa: CASSQDRVGPPYF

clone_size: few
d_call: TRBD1
v_call: TRBV10-3
j_call: TRBJ1-1
cdr3_nt: TGTGCCATCAGCCCCGGACAGGGCACTGAAGCTTTCTTT
cdr3_aa: CAISPGQGTEAFF

clone_size: -
d_call: -
v_call: TRBV15
j_call: TRBJ1-5
cdr3_nt: TGTGCCACCAGCAGAGATATCCGGACAAGTAAAAATCAGCCCCAGCATTTT
cdr3_aa: CATSRDIRTSKNQPQHF

clone_size: -
d_call: TRBD2
v_call: TRBV6-1
j_call: TRBJ2-3
cdr3_nt: TGTGCCAGCAGTGATGGACTAGCGGGAACAGATACGCAGTATTTT
cdr3_aa: CASSDGLAGTDTQYF

clone_size: -
d_call: -
v_call: TRBV6-1
j_call: TRBJ1-5
cdr3_nt: TGTGCCAGCAGTGGAGTTAGGGCACCCCAGCATTTT
cdr3_aa: CASSGVRAPQHF

clone_size: few
d_call: TRBD2
v_call: TRBV27
j_call: TRBJ2-1
cdr3_nt: TGTGCCAGCAGTTTATCGAAGTACGGGACTAGCCTACCCTCCTACAATGAGCAGTTCTTC
cdr3_aa: CASSLSKYGTSLPSYNEQFF

clone_size: -
d_call: -
v_call: TRBV7-2
j_call: TRBJ2-3
cdr3_nt: TGTGCCAGCAGCGTGATCCGACAGTCAGATACGCAGTATTTT
cdr3_aa: CASSVIRQSDTQYF

clone_size: few
d_call: TRBD1
v_call: TRBV29-1
j_call: TRBJ2-7
cdr3_nt: TGCAGCGTTAGCTTCAGACAGGGCCACGAGCAGTACTTC
cdr3_aa: CSVSFRQGHEQYF

clone_size: -
d_call: -
v_call: TRBV7-3
j_call: TRBJ2-3
cdr3_nt: TGTGCCAGCAGCCCCCAGCGTCCAGATACGCAGTATTTT
cdr3_aa: CASSPQRPDTQYF

clone_size: -
d_call: -
v_call: TRBV7-3
j_call: TRBJ2-2
cdr3_nt: TGTGCCAGCAGCCCCACCACCGGGGAGCTGTTTTTT
cdr3_aa: CASSPTTGELFF

clone_size: -
d_call: TRBD1
v_call: TRBV5-6
j_call: TRBJ1-5
cdr3_nt: TGTGCCAGCAGCTTGGGGGTTTACAGGGGAGTCCAGCCCCAGCATTTT
cdr3_aa: CASSLGVYRGVQPQHF

clone_size: -
d_call: TRBD2
v_call: TRBV28
j_call: TRBJ2-2
cdr3_nt: TGTGCCAGCCGCTACCGTACTAGCGGGGGGCCGGACTATACGAACACCGGGGAGCTGTTTTTT
cdr3_aa: CASRYRTSGGPDYTNTGELFF

clone_size: -
d_call: TRBD1
v_call: TRBV6-2/TRBV6-3
j_call: TRBJ2-7
cdr3_nt: TGTGCCAGCAGTTGGACAGGGCTTGAGCAGTACTTC
cdr3_aa: CASSWTGLEQYF

clone_size: -
d_call: TRBD2
v_call: TRBV24-1
j_call: TRBJ2-5
cdr3_nt: TGTGCCACCAGTGATTTAACTAGCGGGGAGCAAGAGACCCAGTACTTC
cdr3_aa: CATSDLTSGEQETQYF

clone_size: -
d_call: TRBD1
v_call: TRBV7-6
j_call: TRBJ1-2
cdr3_nt: TGTGCCAGCAGCTTAGCTGATCAGGGGGATAACTATGGCTACACCTTC
cdr3_aa: CASSLADQGDNYGYTF

clone_size: -
d_call: TRBD1
v_call: TRBV24-1
j_call: TRBJ1-2
cdr3_nt: TGTGCCACCAGTGATTACAGGGGAGGCTACACCTTC
cdr3_aa: CATSDYRGGYTF

clone_size: once
d_call: -
v_call: TRBV11-2
j_call: TRBJ1-2
cdr3_nt: TGTGCCAGCAGCTCACTAATTACGTCGGTTTATGGCTACACCTTC
cdr3_aa: CASSSLITSVYGYTF

clone_size: -
d_call: TRBD1
v_call: TRBV19
j_call: TRBJ2-5
cdr3_nt: TGTGCCAGTAGTGAACAGGGGGCCTCAGAGACCCAGTACTTC
cdr3_aa: CASSEQGASETQYF

clone_size: -
d_call: -
v_call: TRBV20-1
j_call: TRBJ1-4
cdr3_nt: TGCAGTGCTAGAGTAGGCAGTAATGAAAAACTGTTTTTT
cdr3_aa: CSARVGSNEKLFF

clone_size: -
d_call: -
v_call: TRBV2
j_call: TRBJ2-3
cdr3_nt: TGTGCCAGCAGTGAATGGCGGTCGAGCACAGATACGCAGTATTTT
cdr3_aa: CASSEWRSSTDTQYF

clone_size: -
d_call: -
v_call: TRBV7-2
j_call: TRBJ1-4
cdr3_nt: TGTGCCAGCAGCTTAGGAGGGCTAGGGGAAAAACTGTTTTTT
cdr3_aa: CASSLGGLGEKLFF

clone_size: -
d_call: TRBD1
v_call: TRBV29-1
j_call: TRBJ1-5
cdr3_nt: TGCAGCGACCACATATCGGGACAGGGGCAGCCCCAGCATTTT
cdr3_aa: CSDHISGQGQPQHF

clone_size: -
d_call: TRBD1
v_call: TRBV10-3
j_call: TRBJ2-1
cdr3_nt: TGTGCCATCAATACGGGACAGGGGGCCTACAATGAGCAGTTCTTC
cdr3_aa: CAINTGQGAYNEQFF

clone_size: few
d_call: TRBD2
v_call: TRBV6-1
j_call: TRBJ2-7
cdr3_nt: TGTGCCAGCAGAAACGTCCCGGGACTAGCGGGAGGATACGAGCAGTACTTC
cdr3_aa: CASRNVPGLAGGYEQYF

clone_size: -
d_call: -
v_call: TRBV5-4
j_call: TRBJ1-2
cdr3_nt: TGTGCCAGCAGCTATATAACCGCCAGGGCCTATGGCTACACCTTC
cdr3_aa: CASSYITARAYGYTF

clone_size: -
d_call: -
v_call: TRBV6-1
j_call: TRBJ1-6
cdr3_nt: TGTGCCAGCAGTGAGAGGAGGGTGCTGAATGCACCCCTCCACTTT
cdr3_aa: CASSERRVLNAPLHF

clone_size: -
d_call: -
v_call: TRBV20-1
j_call: TRBJ2-2
cdr3_nt: TGCAGTGCTAGAGATCCTGTGACCGGGGAGCTGTTTTTT
cdr3_aa: CSARDPVTGELFF

clone_size: few
d_call: TRBD1
v_call: TRBV19
j_call: TRBJ1-2
cdr3_nt: TGTGCCAGTATCTCACCCCGCCGGGACAGGGATGTTGGCAACTATGGCTACACCTTC
cdr3_aa: CASISPRRDRDVGNYGYTF

clone_size: -
d_call: -
v_call: TRBV15
j_call: TRBJ1-5
cdr3_nt: TGTGCCACCAGCAGAGATACAAATCAGCCCCAGCATTTT
cdr3_aa: CATSRDTNQPQHF

clone_size: -
d_call: -
v_call: TRBV6-5
j_call: TRBJ2-7
cdr3_nt: TGTGCCAGCAGTTACTCGGGCAGCTCCTACGAGCAGTACTTC
cdr3_aa: CASSYSGSSYEQYF

clone_size: -
d_call: TRBD2
v_call: TRBV20-1
j_call: TRBJ2-7
cdr3_nt: TGCAGTCTACATTTTAGCGGGGGGAGCAACGAGCAGTACTTC
cdr3_aa: CSLHFSGGSNEQYF

clone_size: few
d_call: -
v_call: TRBV20-1
j_call: TRBJ2-7
cdr3_nt: TGCAGTGCCGGCGGGCCGAGCGGCTACGAGCAGTACTTC
cdr3_aa: CSAGGPSGYEQYF

clone_size: -
d_call: -
v_call: TRBV12-3/TRBV12-4
j_call: TRBJ1-1
cdr3_nt: TGTGCCATCACCGCCGGGGGGACTGAAGCTTTCTTT
cdr3_aa: CAITAGGTEAFF

clone_size: large
d_call: -
v_call: TRBV20-1
j_call: TRBJ2-6
cdr3_nt: TGCAGTGGCCAGTACCGGGGACTCTCTGGGGCCAACGTCCTGACTTTC
cdr3_aa: CSGQYRGLSGANVLTF

clone_size: -
d_call: TRBD1
v_call: TRBV2
j_call: TRBJ1-5
cdr3_nt: TGTGCCAGCTCCGACTTCAGGGGGCTGGTTCAGCCCCAGCATTTT
cdr3_aa: CASSDFRGLVQPQHF

clone_size: -
d_call: -
v_call: TRBV18
j_call: TRBJ2-5
cdr3_nt: TGTGCCAGCTCACCCCGACAAGAGACCCAGTACTTC
cdr3_aa: CASSPRQETQYF

clone_size: -
d_call: -
v_call: TRBV27
j_call: TRBJ2-1
cdr3_nt: TGTGCCAGCAGTTTCAGCAGTTTTAGCTCCTACAATGAGCAGTTCTTC
cdr3_aa: CASSFSSFSSYNEQFF

clone_size: few
d_call: -
v_call: TRBV20-1
j_call: TRBJ2-3
cdr3_nt: TGCAGTGCTAGAGACGACAGAAGCACAGATACGCAGTATTTT
cdr3_aa: CSARDDRSTDTQYF

clone_size: -
d_call: -
v_call: TRBV20-1
j_call: TRBJ1-5
cdr3_nt: TGCAGTGCCGGCCGACAGGACCATAGCAATCAGCCCCAGCATTTT
cdr3_aa: CSAGRQDHSNQPQHF

clone_size: -
d_call: -
v_call: TRBV10-3
j_call: TRBJ1-5
cdr3_nt: TGTGCCATCAGTGTGGGGGGGGGCAATCAGCCCCAGCATTTT
cdr3_aa: CAISVGGGNQPQHF

clone_size: -
d_call: -
v_call: TRBV5-1
j_call: TRBJ2-3
cdr3_nt: TGCGCCAGCAACTTCGCCAGGGATTTAGCAGATACGCAGTATTTT
cdr3_aa: CASNFARDLADTQYF

clone_size: -
d_call: TRBD1
v_call: TRBV29-1
j_call: TRBJ1-1
cdr3_nt: TGCAGCGTCTCGGGACAGTCCCCAGGGAACACTGAAGCTTTCTTT
cdr3_aa: CSVSGQSPGNTEAFF

clone_size: -
d_call: TRBD1
v_call: TRBV12-3/TRBV12-4
j_call: TRBJ2-1
cdr3_nt: TGTGCCAGCAGCTTTGGACAGGGTGAGCAGTTCTTC
cdr3_aa: CASSFGQGEQFF